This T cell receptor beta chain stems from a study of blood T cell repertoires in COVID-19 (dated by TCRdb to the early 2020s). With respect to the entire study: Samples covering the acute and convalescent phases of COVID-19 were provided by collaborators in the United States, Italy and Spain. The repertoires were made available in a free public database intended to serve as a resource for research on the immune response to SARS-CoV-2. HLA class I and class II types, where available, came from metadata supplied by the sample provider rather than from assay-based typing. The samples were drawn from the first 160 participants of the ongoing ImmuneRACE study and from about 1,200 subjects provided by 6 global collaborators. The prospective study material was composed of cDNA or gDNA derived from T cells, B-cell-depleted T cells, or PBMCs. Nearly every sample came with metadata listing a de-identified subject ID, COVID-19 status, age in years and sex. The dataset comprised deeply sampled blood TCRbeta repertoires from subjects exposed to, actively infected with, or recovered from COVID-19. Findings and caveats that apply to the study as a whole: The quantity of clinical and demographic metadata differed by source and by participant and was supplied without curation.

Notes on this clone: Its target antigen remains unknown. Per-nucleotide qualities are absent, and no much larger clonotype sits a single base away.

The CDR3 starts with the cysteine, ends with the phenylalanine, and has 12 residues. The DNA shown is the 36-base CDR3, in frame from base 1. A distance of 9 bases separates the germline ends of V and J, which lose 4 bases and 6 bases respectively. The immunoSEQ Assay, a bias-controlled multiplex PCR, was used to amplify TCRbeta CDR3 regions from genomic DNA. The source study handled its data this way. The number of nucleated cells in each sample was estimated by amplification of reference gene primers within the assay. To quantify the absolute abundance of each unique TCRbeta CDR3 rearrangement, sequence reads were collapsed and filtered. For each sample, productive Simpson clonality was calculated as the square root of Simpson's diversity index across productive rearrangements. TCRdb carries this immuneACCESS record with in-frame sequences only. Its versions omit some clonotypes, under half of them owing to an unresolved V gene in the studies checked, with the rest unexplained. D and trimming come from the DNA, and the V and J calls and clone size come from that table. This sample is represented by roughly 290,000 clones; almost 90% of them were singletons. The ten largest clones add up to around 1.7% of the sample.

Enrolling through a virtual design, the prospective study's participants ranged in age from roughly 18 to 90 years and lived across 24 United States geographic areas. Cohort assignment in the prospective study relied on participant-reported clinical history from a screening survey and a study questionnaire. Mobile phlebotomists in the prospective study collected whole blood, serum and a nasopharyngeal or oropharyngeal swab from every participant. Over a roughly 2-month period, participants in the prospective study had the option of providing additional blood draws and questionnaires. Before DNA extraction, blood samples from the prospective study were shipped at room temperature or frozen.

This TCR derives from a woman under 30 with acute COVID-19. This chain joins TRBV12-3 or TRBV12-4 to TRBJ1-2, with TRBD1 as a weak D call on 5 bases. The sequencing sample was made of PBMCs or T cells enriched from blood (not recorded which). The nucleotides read TGTGCCAGCAGTTCCGGGGGAAATGGCTACACCTTC. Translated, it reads CASSSGGNGYTF.